The present T cell receptor beta chain was sequenced within a study of shared clonotypes between healthy human individuals. Deep-level settings were used for running the assay. Method: immunoSEQ multiplex PCR; TCRdb's copy keeps in-frame clones and lacks some. Seen here are over 2 million clones, 90% to 95% observed once, and the top ten hold more than 0.1%. Details on this clone: The antigen is undetermined.

Points from the study as a whole: Estimated clonotype richness was generally higher in naive than memory subsets.

The V gene's germline CDR1 is LNHDA and CDR2 SQIVND (reference sequence). The CDR3 has 14 amino acids. V was clipped by 0 bases and J by 3 bases, with 6 bases between them. CD4+ cells underwent separation, giving CD45RA+ naive and CD45RA-negative memory subsets. This TCR was sampled from a man younger than 35 in good health. This chain joins TRBV19 and TRBJ1-5; D not resolved. The sequencing input was naive CD4+ T cells sorted from blood. The subset is: CD45RA+ positively selected. CDR3 in amino acids: CASSIDAVNQPQHF. CDR3 DNA: TGTGCCAGTAGTATAGATGCAGTCAATCAGCCCCAGCATTTT.